This T cell receptor beta chain comes out of a study of shared clonotypes between healthy human individuals. At the level of the study: CD4 naive and memory got three plates each, CD8 naive two, CD8 memory one.

Method: immunoSEQ multiplex PCR; TCRdb's copy keeps in-frame clones and lacks some. The sample lists a few million clones, 85% to 95% seen once, with approximately 0.39% in the top ten. There are 16 residues in the CDR3. CDR1 and CDR2 from the germline V gene are ENHRY and SYGVKD. Trimming took off 4 bases at V and 3 bases at J, with 19 bases between the two ends. The receptor comes from a man aged 18 to 30 in good health. Some clones in this sample may be carry-over from other donors' samples. Sequencing used naive CD4+ T cells from PBMCs. Regarding subset: CD45RA+ positively selected. This chain connects TRBV10-3 to TRBJ2-7, with unresolved D. CDR3 amino acids: CAISALSRRSNYEQYF. Written as DNA, the CDR3 is TGTGCCATCAGTGCCCTGTCCAGGCGAAGCAACTACGAGCAGTACTTC.